A selection of T cell receptor beta chains follows, all from one sample in a study of T cell repertoires in cytomegalovirus infection. What these receptors recognize is not known. TCRdb fed the reads into MiXCR, producing one record per CDR3 protein. The data show 300,000 to 400,000 distinct CDR3 sequences, just under 30% seen once. The sequencing here drew on cultured PBMCs, taken from culture after CMV antigen stimulation. These receptor sequences come from a human donor in good health (CMV status not recorded). Some clones in this sample may be carry-over from other donors' samples. The CDR3 runs from the conserved cysteine through the conserved F or W. The D gene is left open where the match is weak. Expanded clones are given a class, and other clones once, few, many or no size at all.

V,size,D,J,DNA,CDR3
TRBV3-1,NA,TRBD2,TRBJ2-5,TGTGCCAGCAGCCCCTTCGGGGGGGTAAAAGAGACCCAGTACTTC,CASSPFGGVKETQYF
TRBV14,NA,TRBD1,TRBJ1-2,TGTGCCAGCAGCACCTCGACAGGGGATGGCTACACCTTC,CASSTSTGDGYTF
TRBV28,NA,NA,TRBJ1-1,TGTGCCAGCAACGAAGGGGGGGGGGACACTGAAGCTTTCTTT,CASNEGGGDTEAFF
TRBV7-8,few,NA,TRBJ2-3,TGTGCCAGCAGCCCCGGGTGGTCCAGCACAGATACGCAGTATTTT,CASSPGWSSTDTQYF
TRBV20-1,NA,NA,TRBJ2-1,TGCAGTGCTAGAGCCCCTGCAGCGGCTATGAGCAGAGATGAGCAGTTCTTC,CSARAPAAAMSRDEQFF
TRBV12-3/TRBV12-4,NA,NA,TRBJ2-2,TGTGCCAGCAGTTTTTTAAGGGGCTTGTACACCGGGGAGCTGTTTTTT,CASSFLRGLYTGELFF
TRBV28,few,NA,TRBJ1-4,TGTGCCAGCTGGGCCTCGCGCGCTATAAATGAAAAACTGTTTTTT,CASWASRAINEKLFF
TRBV7-9,few,TRBD1,TRBJ1-1,TGTGCCAGCAGCTACCCCACAGGGGGCGCCTCCATGAACACTGAAGCTTTCTTT,CASSYPTGGASMNTEAFF
TRBV11-2,NA,NA,TRBJ2-5,TGTGCCAGCAGCCCAGGGTTTCAAGAGACCCAGTACTTC,CASSPGFQETQYF
TRBV9,NA,NA,TRBJ2-1,TGTGCCAGCAGCCCCCCCTCGCCTCGAGGTGAGCAGTTCTTC,CASSPPSPRGEQFF
TRBV9,NA,NA,TRBJ1-4,TGTGCCAGCCAACCGGGGCCCGGGACTAATGAAAAACTGTTTTTT,CASQPGPGTNEKLFF
TRBV7-2,NA,TRBD2,TRBJ2-7,TGTGCCAGCAGCTTAGCGGGACTAGCGGGAGGGCCTCTCGAGCAGTACTTC,CASSLAGLAGGPLEQYF
TRBV29-1,NA,TRBD1,TRBJ1-2,TGCAGCGTTACACAGGACAGGGGGCTCTGGTATGGCTACACCTTC,CSVTQDRGLWYGYTF
TRBV19,few,TRBD1,TRBJ2-1,TGTGCCAGTACTTACAGGGGGTTCTCCTACAATGAGCAGTTCTTC,CASTYRGFSYNEQFF
TRBV7-2,many,NA,TRBJ2-7,TGTGCCAGCAGCCCCCAACGGGTCGAGCAGTACTTC,CASSPQRVEQYF
TRBV7-9,few,TRBD1,TRBJ1-5,TGTGCCAGCAGCCCCGGGACAGGGGGCGAATTGATTCAGCCCCAGCATTTT,CASSPGTGGELIQPQHF
TRBV7-2,many,NA,TRBJ2-5,TGTGCCAGCAGCTTAGGGCTAGTGGAGACCCAGTACTTC,CASSLGLVETQYF
TRBV6-6,few,NA,TRBJ1-1,TGTGCCAGCAGTTACTCGGGATCGAACACTGAAGCTTTCTTT,CASSYSGSNTEAFF
TRBV2,few,NA,TRBJ1-1,TGTGCCAGCTCCGGGGCCTGGGACACTGAAGCTTTCTTT,CASSGAWDTEAFF
TRBV7-2,few,NA,TRBJ2-3,TGTGCCAGCAGCTTGGGGACCTCGGCCCGTAGCACAGATACGCAGTATTTT,CASSLGTSARSTDTQYF
TRBV12-3/TRBV12-4,NA,NA,TRBJ1-4,TGTGCCAGCAGTTCATGGCCGCGGGGGGATGAAGAAAAACTGTTTTTT,CASSSWPRGDEEKLFF
TRBV7-2,many,TRBD2,TRBJ2-5,TGTGCCAGCAGCTTAGGCCCGGGGGGGACCCAGTACTTC,CASSLGPGGTQYF
TRBV10-3,NA,NA,TRBJ1-6,TGTGCCACCAGGGACCAAGAAGGTTCACCCCTCCACTTT,CATRDQEGSPLHF
TRBV7-9,NA,NA,TRBJ1-4,TGTGCCAGCAGCGCCGGAGGATCAGAAAAACTGTTTTTT,CASSAGGSEKLFF
TRBV28,NA,TRBD1,TRBJ2-5,TGTGCCAGCAGAAGACAGGGACCTCAAGAGACCCAGTACTTC,CASRRQGPQETQYF
TRBV27,NA,NA,TRBJ1-1,TGTGCCAGCATGGAGCCGGGAGTGAACACTGAAGCTTTCTTT,CASMEPGVNTEAFF
TRBV11-1,many,NA,TRBJ1-4,TGTGCCAGCAGCTCCGGGACGGCAAATGAAAAACTGTTTTTT,CASSSGTANEKLFF
TRBV18,many,NA,TRBJ2-7,TGTGCCAGCTCACCACTAACAGGCTCCTACGAGCAGTACTTC,CASSPLTGSYEQYF
TRBV10-3,few,NA,TRBJ1-5,TGTGCCATCAGTGAGTCGAAGATCGCCTATAGCAATCAGCCCCAGCATTTT,CAISESKIAYSNQPQHF
TRBV7-2,many,TRBD1,TRBJ1-5,TGTGCCAGCAGCCGGGACAGGGAGAATCAGCCCCAGCATTTT,CASSRDRENQPQHF
TRBV10-3,NA,NA,TRBJ2-7,TGTGCCATCGCGATGATAGTAATGGCTCCCTACGAGCAGTACTTC,CAIAMIVMAPYEQYF
TRBV7-9,NA,NA,TRBJ2-5,TGTGCCAGCAGCTTGTTCGGGGACGATAAGACCCAGTACTTC,CASSLFGDDKTQYF
TRBV12-5,few,NA,TRBJ2-1,TGTGCTAGTGGTTTTAATGGGGAGGGGGCCTACAATGAGCAGTTCTTC,CASGFNGEGAYNEQFF
TRBV27,NA,NA,TRBJ1-1,TGTGCCAGCAGTTTATCGAAGGGGGGGCGGAAAGCTTTCTTT,CASSLSKGGRKAFF
TRBV9,NA,NA,TRBJ2-1,TGTGCCAGCAGTGGCCGAGGGTGGTCCTACAATGAGCAGTTCTTC,CASSGRGWSYNEQFF
TRBV5-4,few,NA,TRBJ2-2,TGTGCCAGCAGCCCCCTCCGAAACACCGGGGAGCTGTTTTTT,CASSPLRNTGELFF
TRBV7-9,NA,TRBD1,TRBJ2-7,TGTGCCAGCTCCGGACAGGGGCGCGCCTACGAGCAGTACTTC,CASSGQGRAYEQYF
TRBV7-6,many,NA,TRBJ2-3,TGTGCTAGCAGTTTAGGGTCTTCCCGCACAGATACGCAGTATTTT,CASSLGSSRTDTQYF
TRBV5-1,once,NA,TRBJ1-2,TGCGCCAGCAGCTTCCTACAGGGTGATGGCTACACCTTC,CASSFLQGDGYTF
TRBV5-3,few,TRBD1,TRBJ1-2,TGTGCCAGCAGCGATGACAGGGTGGATGGCTACACCTTC,CASSDDRVDGYTF
TRBV7-3,NA,NA,TRBJ2-6,TGTGCCAGCAGCCCCCTCCCAGGACCGACTGGGGCCAACGTCCTGACTTTC,CASSPLPGPTGANVLTF
TRBV12-3/TRBV12-4,many,NA,TRBJ2-1,TGTGCCAGCACAGGAGCCGTTTCGGGTGAGCAGTTCTTC,CASTGAVSGEQFF
TRBV27,few,TRBD1,TRBJ1-5,TGTGCCAGCAGTCCCGTGGGAGGGACAGGGGGCTTTCAGCCCCAGCATTTT,CASSPVGGTGGFQPQHF
TRBV5-4,few,TRBD1,TRBJ2-7,TGTGCCAGCAGCTCCACCGACAGGGGATCCTACGAGCAGTACTTC,CASSSTDRGSYEQYF
TRBV6-1,NA,NA,TRBJ1-1,TGTGCCAGCAGTGTGGTTACGAACACTGAAGCTTTCTTT,CASSVVTNTEAFF
TRBV7-3,NA,TRBD2,TRBJ2-1,TGTGCCAGCAGCTTAAAGGCCAGCGGGGGTCTCTTTGAGCAGTTCTTC,CASSLKASGGLFEQFF
TRBV27,NA,NA,TRBJ1-6,TGTGCCAGCAGTTTAGCAGGGGAGGATTCACCCCTCCACTTT,CASSLAGEDSPLHF
TRBV19,few,NA,TRBJ1-1,TGTGCCAGTAAAGGCAACCCGAACACTGAAGCTTTCTTT,CASKGNPNTEAFF
TRBV4-2,few,TRBD1,TRBJ1-4,TGTGCCAGTAGACAGGGGGACGAAAAACTGTTTTTT,CASRQGDEKLFF
TRBV10-3,NA,NA,TRBJ1-2,TGTGCCATCAGTGAGTCGGCAGGGAAAGATGGCTACACCTTC,CAISESAGKDGYTF
TRBV7-3,few,TRBD2,TRBJ2-2,TGTGCCAGCAGCTTATCTAGCGGAGAGAACACCGGGGAGCTGTTTTTT,CASSLSSGENTGELFF
TRBV11-2,many,TRBD2,TRBJ2-1,TGTGCCAGCAGCCCCCCGCGGGGGGTTCACAATGAGCAGTTCTTC,CASSPPRGVHNEQFF
TRBV5-1,many,TRBD1,TRBJ1-2,TGCGCCAGCAGCTCAACCGGGACAGCCTATGGCTACACCTTC,CASSSTGTAYGYTF
TRBV7-8,few,TRBD1,TRBJ2-4,TGTGCCAGCAGTTCTCGTGGGGGACAGGGCCACATTCAGTACTTC,CASSSRGGQGHIQYF
TRBV19,NA,NA,TRBJ1-1,TGTGCCAGTAACCCTCGTAGGGCGTTAAAGAACACTGAAGCTTTCTTT,CASNPRRALKNTEAFF